The present TCR beta chain was sequenced within a study of blood T cells in healthy people across ages. The trim removed 4 bases at V and 7 bases at J, leaving 9 bases unmatched. CDR1 and CDR2 from the germline V gene are KGHSH and LQKENI. This CDR3 is built from 15 residues. Isolation per sample recovered at least 7 million PBMCs. Total RNA extracted from each sample amounted to at least 5.5 micrograms. As concerns this clonotype: Its target is not known.

The study, taken as a whole, reports: The fall in TCR beta diversity per million T cells was roughly linear with age. Long-lived donors had more naive CD4+ cells and higher diversity than aged donors.

The use of a sample-barcoded 5' primer and a J-beta primer mix characterized a second PCR of 7 to 11 cycles. TCRdb re-called the 5' RACE reads with MiXCR, one entry per CDR3 protein. The sample shows roughly 1,700,000 distinct CDR3 sequences, roughly 28% of them seen only once. The chain uses TRBV18 and TRBJ2-1; TRBD2 agrees at 8 bases. This sequence originates from a woman in her twenties or thirties in good health. Sequencing was performed on blood. The chain's CDR3 is CASSLSGLEGNEQFF. CDR3 nucleotides: TGTGCCAGCTCACTGTCGGGACTAGAGGGGAATGAGCAGTTCTTC.